This TCR beta chain stems from a study of T-cell reconstitution after alpha-beta-depleted transplantation in children. General study points: Diversity and T-cell counts at one year after transplant derived mostly from new T cells. It was surviving recipient T cells and thymic progenitors that gave some patients high TCRbeta diversity at day 60. Expanded clones from the graft, numbering several hundred, reportedly supplied alpha-beta T cells about two months after transplant.

Unique molecular identifiers featured in how the TCRbeta library was prepared. TCRdb redid the calling of the PCR reads with MiXCR, one entry per CDR3 protein. The data contain approximately 800,000 distinct CDR3 sequences, about 16% of them singletons. This CDR3 has 17 amino acids. The V and J ends lost 5 bases and 0 bases, in that order; junction bases with no gene match: 13. CDR1 SQVTM and CDR2 ANQGSEA come from the germline V gene. A single count supports this clonotype. Its specificity is unknown. The V and J genes are TRBV29-1 and TRBJ2-1; 7 positions agree with TRBD2. The source of this sequence is a male patient aged 10 to 17 who had a stem cell transplant for acute lymphoblastic leukemia, so the T cells may come from the graft donor. The starting material was PBMCs, mostly from graft donor cells, obtained 360 days after TCRalphabeta/CD19-depleted stem cell transplant. The CDR3 nucleotides are TGCAGCGTTAAGGCGGTAGCGGGTCCCAACTCCTACAATGAGCAGTTCTTC. The encoded protein is CSVKAVAGPNSYNEQFF.